Listed below are T cell receptor beta chains from one sample, sequenced in a study of T cells in Graves' hyperthyroidism and ophthalmopathy. TCRdb re-derived calls from the multiplex PCR reads in MiXCR, one entry per CDR3 protein. The sample includes more than 500,000 distinct CDR3 sequences, 15% to 20% of them seen just once. Sequenced sample: blood. These receptors came from a woman in her twenties or thirties with Graves' hyperthyroidism. CDR3s include the opening cysteine and the closing phenylalanine or tryptophan. The order of the fields is V gene, J gene, D gene, clone size, CDR3 protein, CDR3 DNA. A D gene is named only where the DNA matches it firmly. Some rows mark clone size as missing; the rest say once, few, many or name a class of expanded clone.

V: TRBV6-5
J: TRBJ2-5
D: .
size: many
CDR3: CASSVSQEETQYF
DNA: TGTGCCAGCAGTGTATCACAGGAAGAGACCCAGTACTTC

V: TRBV7-3
J: TRBJ2-5
D: .
size: few
CDR3: CASSLAGHLQETQYF
DNA: TGTGCCAGCAGCTTAGCGGGACACTTGCAAGAGACCCAGTACTTC

V: TRBV27
J: TRBJ1-2
D: .
size: many
CDR3: CASSSSGAEYGYTF
DNA: TGTGCCAGCAGTTCGTCAGGGGCTGAGTATGGCTACACCTTC

V: TRBV6-4
J: TRBJ2-2
D: .
size: .
CDR3: CASRRTLSPDGELFF
DNA: TGTGCCAGCAGGCGCACTCTTAGCCCAGACGGGGAGCTGTTTTTT

V: TRBV7-3
J: TRBJ2-1
D: .
size: few
CDR3: CASSLNSRNSYNEQFF
DNA: TGTGCCAGCAGCTTAAACAGCCGAAATTCCTACAATGAGCAGTTCTTC

V: TRBV20-1
J: TRBJ2-7
D: .
size: once
CDR3: CSARDPGSEQYF
DNA: TGCAGTGCTAGAGACCCCGGGTCCGAGCAGTACTTC

V: TRBV29-1
J: TRBJ2-6
D: .
size: few
CDR3: CSVVTVSGANVLTF
DNA: TGCAGCGTTGTCACAGTCTCTGGGGCCAACGTCCTGACTTTC

V: TRBV27
J: TRBJ2-7
D: .
size: few
CDR3: CASREGVGAPYHEQYF
DNA: TGTGCCAGCCGCGAAGGAGTCGGCGCACCCTACCACGAGCAGTACTTC

V: TRBV6-1
J: TRBJ2-1
D: .
size: few
CDR3: CASGQGFFNEQFF
DNA: TGTGCCAGCGGGCAGGGGTTTTTCAATGAGCAGTTCTTC

V: TRBV2
J: TRBJ2-2
D: TRBD2
size: many
CDR3: CASCRLAGGTGELFF
DNA: TGTGCCAGCTGCCGACTAGCGGGAGGCACCGGGGAGCTGTTTTTT

V: TRBV11-2
J: TRBJ2-1
D: TRBD2
size: many
CDR3: CASSFLAGVSNEQFF
DNA: TGTGCCAGCAGCTTTCTAGCGGGAGTCTCCAATGAGCAGTTCTTC

V: TRBV5-1
J: TRBJ1-1
D: .
size: .
CDR3: CASSLGYDTEAFF
DNA: TGCGCCAGCAGCTTAGGATATGACACTGAAGCTTTCTTT

V: TRBV11-2
J: TRBJ1-1
D: TRBD1
size: few
CDR3: CASSQPDRGRTEAFF
DNA: TGTGCCAGCAGCCAACCCGACAGGGGAAGGACTGAAGCTTTCTTT

V: TRBV11-3
J: TRBJ2-1
D: .
size: many
CDR3: CASSMANEQFF
DNA: TGTGCCAGCAGTATGGCCAATGAGCAGTTCTTC

V: TRBV20-1
J: TRBJ1-1
D: TRBD1
size: few
CDR3: CSALTTGENTEAFF
DNA: TGCAGTGCTCTTACTACAGGGGAGAACACTGAAGCTTTCTTT

V: TRBV30
J: TRBJ2-1
D: TRBD1
size: .
CDR3: CAWSVKGAPGYNEQFF
DNA: TGTGCCTGGAGTGTAAAGGGGGCCCCTGGTTACAATGAGCAGTTCTTC

V: TRBV11-1
J: TRBJ1-6
D: .
size: few
CDR3: CASSSGNANSPLHF
DNA: TGTGCCAGCAGCTCAGGGAACGCGAATTCACCCCTCCACTTT

V: TRBV24-1
J: TRBJ2-3
D: .
size: many
CDR3: CATSDLSIYGDTQYF
DNA: TGTGCCACCAGTGATTTGAGCATATACGGAGACACGCAGTATTTT

V: TRBV5-4
J: TRBJ1-1
D: .
size: few
CDR3: CASSSGEGEWSFRNTEAFF
DNA: TGTGCCAGCAGCTCCGGAGAGGGGGAATGGAGTTTTCGGAACACTGAAGCTTTCTTT

V: TRBV24-1
J: TRBJ2-2
D: .
size: .
CDR3: CATSDLGGAGELFF
DNA: TGTGCCACCAGTGATTTAGGAGGGGCCGGGGAGCTGTTTTTT

V: TRBV11-2
J: TRBJ1-4
D: .
size: .
CDR3: CASSLEGGAGGEKLFF
DNA: TGTGCCAGCAGCTTAGAGGGGGGCGCGGGAGGAGAAAAACTGTTTTTT

V: TRBV28
J: TRBJ1-4
D: TRBD1
size: .
CDR3: CASSFWYRGQGEEKLFF
DNA: TGTGCCAGCAGTTTTTGGTACCGAGGGCAGGGGGAGGAAAAACTGTTTTTT

V: TRBV2
J: TRBJ2-3
D: TRBD2
size: many
CDR3: CASNPLAGSQDTQYF
DNA: TGTGCCAGCAACCCTCTAGCGGGATCCCAGGATACGCAGTATTTT

V: TRBV7-8
J: TRBJ2-3
D: TRBD2
size: many
CDR3: CASSSASGGPLDTQYF
DNA: TGTGCCAGCAGCTCCGCGTCGGGAGGACCCCTAGATACGCAGTATTTT

V: TRBV2
J: TRBJ2-2
D: .
size: many
CDR3: CARGNTGELFF
DNA: TGTGCCAGAGGGAACACCGGGGAGCTGTTTTTT

V: TRBV15
J: TRBJ2-3
D: TRBD2
size: .
CDR3: CATSRDGGGRVGDTQYF
DNA: TGTGCCACCAGCAGAGATGGCGGAGGGAGGGTTGGAGATACGCAGTATTTT

V: TRBV27
J: TRBJ2-1
D: .
size: once
CDR3: CASSPTSYHNEQFF
DNA: TGTGCCAGCAGCCCAACTAGCTATCACAATGAGCAGTTCTTC

V: TRBV12-3/TRBV12-4
J: TRBJ2-2
D: .
size: .
CDR3: CASSLPPGLGPGELFF
DNA: TGTGCCAGCAGTTTGCCCCCCGGCCTGGGGCCCGGGGAGCTGTTTTTT

V: TRBV20-1
J: TRBJ2-1
D: TRBD1
size: many
CDR3: CSARTGQVDNEQFF
DNA: TGCAGTGCTAGAACGGGACAGGTAGACAATGAGCAGTTCTTC

V: TRBV4-1
J: TRBJ1-5
D: TRBD1
size: few
CDR3: CASSGQGADYSNQPQHF
DNA: TGCGCCAGCAGCGGACAGGGGGCTGATTATAGCAATCAGCCCCAGCATTTT

V: TRBV19
J: TRBJ1-5
D: .
size: .
CDR3: CASSIGGRSNQPQHF
DNA: TGTGCCAGTAGTATAGGCGGTAGGAGCAATCAGCCCCAGCATTTT

V: TRBV2
J: TRBJ2-1
D: TRBD1
size: many
CDR3: CASTGTGGGNEQFF
DNA: TGTGCCAGCACCGGGACAGGGGGGGGCAATGAGCAGTTCTTC

V: TRBV28
J: TRBJ2-3
D: .
size: .
CDR3: CASSFFTTNTQYF
DNA: TGTGCCAGCAGTTTTTTCACGACGAATACGCAGTATTTT

V: TRBV12-3/TRBV12-4
J: TRBJ2-1
D: .
size: .
CDR3: CASSRGGDEQFF
DNA: TGTGCCAGCAGCAGAGGAGGGGATGAGCAGTTCTTC

V: TRBV5-1
J: TRBJ1-2
D: .
size: .
CDR3: CASSLGVSTGGYTF
DNA: TGCGCCAGCAGCTTGGGGGTTTCAACGGGTGGCTACACCTTC

V: TRBV2
J: TRBJ2-3
D: .
size: many
CDR3: CASLEGGPDTQYF
DNA: TGTGCCAGCTTGGAGGGAGGCCCAGATACGCAGTATTTT

V: TRBV30
J: TRBJ2-1
D: TRBD1
size: many
CDR3: CAWGQGVGEQFF
DNA: TGTGCCTGGGGACAGGGTGTAGGGGAGCAGTTCTTC

V: TRBV2
J: TRBJ2-2
D: .
size: few
CDR3: CASKVERTGELFF
DNA: TGTGCCAGCAAGGTCGAGCGGACCGGGGAGCTGTTTTTT

V: TRBV13
J: TRBJ2-7
D: .
size: few
CDR3: CASSLVSFHEQYF
DNA: TGTGCCAGCAGCTTAGTCAGTTTCCACGAGCAGTACTTC

V: TRBV2
J: TRBJ2-5
D: .
size: few
CDR3: CASGTVPPGAQYF
DNA: TGTGCCAGCGGGACGGTCCCTCCTGGGGCCCAGTACTTC

V: TRBV6-1
J: TRBJ1-1
D: .
size: many
CDR3: CASGYSVSNTEAFF
DNA: TGTGCCAGCGGATACTCCGTTTCGAACACTGAAGCTTTCTTT

V: TRBV7-2
J: TRBJ2-1
D: TRBD2
size: .
CDR3: CASSGGGRYYNEQFF
DNA: TGTGCCAGCAGCGGCGGCGGGAGGTACTACAATGAGCAGTTCTTC

V: TRBV20-1
J: TRBJ2-1
D: TRBD1
size: many
CDR3: CSAMTGTALYNEQFF
DNA: TGCAGTGCTATGACCGGGACAGCGTTATACAATGAGCAGTTCTTC

V: TRBV7-2
J: TRBJ2-1
D: TRBD2
size: many
CDR3: CASRLLAGGSNEQFF
DNA: TGTGCCAGCAGATTACTAGCGGGAGGGAGCAATGAGCAGTTCTTC

V: TRBV20-1
J: TRBJ1-6
D: .
size: few
CDR3: CSARDLGGDSDSPLHF
DNA: TGCAGTGCTAGAGATCTGGGAGGGGACTCCGATTCACCCCTCCACTTT